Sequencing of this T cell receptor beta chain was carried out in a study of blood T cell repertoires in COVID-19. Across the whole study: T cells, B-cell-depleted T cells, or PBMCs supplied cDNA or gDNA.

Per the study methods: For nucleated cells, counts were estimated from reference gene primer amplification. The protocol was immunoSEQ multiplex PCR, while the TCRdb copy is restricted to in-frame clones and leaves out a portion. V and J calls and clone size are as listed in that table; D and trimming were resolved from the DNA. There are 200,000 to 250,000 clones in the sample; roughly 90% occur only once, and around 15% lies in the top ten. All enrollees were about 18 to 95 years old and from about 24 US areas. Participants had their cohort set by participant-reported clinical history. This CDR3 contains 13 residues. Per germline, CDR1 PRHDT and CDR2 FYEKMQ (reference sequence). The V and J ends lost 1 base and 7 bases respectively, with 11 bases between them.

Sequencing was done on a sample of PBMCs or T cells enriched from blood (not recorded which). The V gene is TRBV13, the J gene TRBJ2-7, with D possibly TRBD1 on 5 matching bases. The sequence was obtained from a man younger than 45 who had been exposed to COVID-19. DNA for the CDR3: TGTGCCAGCAGCTTAGTCAGGGTAAGGGAGCAGTACTTC. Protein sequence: CASSLVRVREQYF.